The 10 T cell receptor beta chains below come from one sample, sequenced in a study of memory CD4+ T cells and cytomegalovirus serostatus. Some clones are missing from TCRdb's copy, which holds only in-frame ones; the method was immunoSEQ multiplex PCR. Altogether about 41,000 clones are present, 70% to 80% being singletons, with the ten largest covering about 6.8%. Single viable CD3+CD4+CD8-CD45RO+ cells were sorted as the memory CD4+ T cells. Sequencing was performed on memory CD4+ T cells from blood. The receptors originated from an adult in good health and CMV-seronegative.

The gene calls are TRBV19 and TRBJ2-1; weak D call: TRBD1 (6 bases). Trimming cost V 6 bases and J 6 bases, with 18 bases left between them. The CDR3 consists of 15 residues. Germline assignment: CDR1 LNHDA and CDR2 SQIVND (reference sequence). In DNA, the CDR3 is TGTGCCAGTAGCCCCGTACCGGGACAAAGCAATGAGCAGTTCTTC. Encoded protein: CASSPVPGQSNEQFF. The whole variable domain, remainder taken from reference TRBV19 and TRBJ2-1, is DGGITQSPKYLFRKEGQNVTLSCEQNLNHDAMYWYRQDPGQGLRLIYYSQIVNDFQKGDIAEGYSVSREKKESFPLTVTSAQKNPTAFYLCASSPVPGQSNEQFFGPGTRLTVL.

The rearrangement joins TRBV28 to TRBJ1-1, with D possibly being TRBD1 (5 bases). The CDR3 is 14 residues long. Germline CDR1 reads MDHEN; CDR2 reads SYDVKM. The ends were cut back, 4 bases at V and 7 bases at J, with 16 bases in the middle. The CDR3 sequence is CASSSQTDKFEAFF. CDR3 bases: TGTGCCAGCAGTTCACAGACAGATAAGTTTGAAGCTTTCTTT.

The V call is TRBV11-2, the J call TRBJ2-7; D perhaps matches TRBD2 (6 bases). This CDR3 is 15 amino acids long. Germline values: CDR1 SGHAT, CDR2 FQNNGV. Trimming pared 0 bases from V and 5 bases from J, leaving 14 bases between. CDR3 DNA sequence: TGTGCCAGCAGCTTAGATGTGCTAGCGTCCAACGAGCAGTACTTC. Translating gives CASSLDVLASNEQYF.

The chain couples TRBV5-1 to TRBJ2-1; D is unclear. This CDR3 comprises 17 residues. Germline assignment: CDR1 SGHRS and CDR2 YFSETQ. Trimming removed 4 bases at V and 2 bases at J, with 19 bases between. The CDR3: CASSLSYDRLTYNEQFF. In DNA, the CDR3 is TGCGCCAGCAGCCTTTCATATGACCGGCTTACCTACAATGAGCAGTTCTTC. The variable domain in full, with the rest retrieved from reference TRBV5-1 and TRBJ2-1, is KAGVTQTPRYLIKTRGQQVTLSCSPISGHRSVSWYQQTPGQGLQFLFEYFSETQRNKGNFPGRFSGRQFSNSRSEMNVSTLELGDSALYLCASSLSYDRLTYNEQFFGPGTRLTVL.

The chain uses TRBV30 and TRBJ1-2; 7 positions agree with TRBD1. This CDR3 contains 13 residues. The junction had 1 base not matched to a gene; V was cut back by 0 bases and J by 3 bases. CDR1 is GTSNPN and CDR2 is SVGIG in the germline V gene (reference sequence). The chain's CDR3 is CAWSVGTDYGYTF. In DNA, the CDR3 is TGTGCCTGGAGTGTAGGGACAGACTATGGCTACACCTTC. Combining the CDR3 with reference TRBV30 and TRBJ1-2 gives the whole variable domain SQTIHQWPATLVQPVGSPLSLECTVEGTSNPNLYWYRQAAGRGLQLLFYSVGIGQISSEVPQNLSASRPQDRQFILSSKKLLLSDSGFYLCAWSVGTDYGYTFGSGTRLTVV.

V is TRBV28 and J is TRBJ2-1, with TRBD2 matching 10 bases. Germline loops: CDR1 MDHEN, CDR2 SYDVKM. This CDR3 contains 16 residues. V lost 5 bases and J lost 5; bases outside the gene matches: 9. The DNA of the CDR3 is TGTGCCAGCAGTCCCTGGACTAGCGGCAATCACAATGAGCAGTTCTTC. Translated, it gives CASSPWTSGNHNEQFF.

The rearrangement joins TRBV4-1 to TRBJ1-2; D is unclear. From germline, CDR1 is MGHRA and CDR2 YSYEKL. This CDR3 comprises 13 residues. V gave up 3 bases and J gave up 2 bases, with 7 bases separating them. CDR3 sequence reads: CASSQDLNYGYTF. The CDR3, as DNA: TGCGCCAGCAGCCAGGACCTGAACTATGGCTACACCTTC.

The V and J genes are TRBV28 and TRBJ1-2; D gene uncertain. The length of the CDR3 is 13 residues. CDR1 and CDR2 (germline): MDHEN, SYDVKM. The V end was cut by 1 base, the J end by 2 bases, with 5 bases between. The CDR3 region has the DNA TGTGCCAGCAGTTTATCAGAAAACTATGGCTACACCTTC. This translates into CASSLSENYGYTF.

The CDR3 DNA reads as TGTGCCAGCCAACGGGACTACGAGCAGTACTTC. Encoded protein: CASQRDYEQYF. The J gene is TRBJ2-7, the V gene TRBV6-5; D is possibly TRBD2 (5 bases). This CDR3 spans 11 amino acids. Per germline, CDR1 MNHEY and CDR2 SVGAGI. The ends were cut back, 8 bases at V and 3 bases at J, with 8 bases in the middle.

This chain connects TRBV5-5 to TRBJ2-7, with unresolved D. The V end was cut by 1 base, the J end by 0 bases, with 11 bases between. Looked up from germline, CDR1 is SGHKS and CDR2 is YYEKEE (reference sequence). The CDR3 runs 15 residues. As DNA, the CDR3 is TGTGCCAGCAGCTTGATCAGGTCTGACTCCTACGAGCAGTACTTC. It codes for CASSLIRSDSYEQYF.